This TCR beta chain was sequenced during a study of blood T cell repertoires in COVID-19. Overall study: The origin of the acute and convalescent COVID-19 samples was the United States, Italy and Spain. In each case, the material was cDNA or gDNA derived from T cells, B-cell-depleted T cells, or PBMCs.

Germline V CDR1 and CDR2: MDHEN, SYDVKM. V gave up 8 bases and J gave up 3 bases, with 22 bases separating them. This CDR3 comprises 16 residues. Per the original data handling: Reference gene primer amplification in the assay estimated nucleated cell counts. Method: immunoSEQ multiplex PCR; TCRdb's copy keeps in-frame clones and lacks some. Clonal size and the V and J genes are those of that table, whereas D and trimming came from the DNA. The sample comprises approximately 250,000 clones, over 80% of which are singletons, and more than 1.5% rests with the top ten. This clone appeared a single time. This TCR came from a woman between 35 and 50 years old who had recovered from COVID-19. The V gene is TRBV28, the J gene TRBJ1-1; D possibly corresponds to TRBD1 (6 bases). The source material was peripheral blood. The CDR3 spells CASLTGGGLLDTEAFF. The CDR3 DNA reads TGTGCCAGCCTTACCGGGGGGGGGCTCCTGGACACTGAAGCTTTCTTT.